Each of the 30 T cell receptor beta chains below was sequenced from the same sample in a study of vaccination effects on CD4 cells after COVID-19. The assay was immunoSEQ multiplex PCR, and TCRdb's table has in-frame clones only and misses some. The sample has 15,000 or so clones, less than 85% seen once; the top ten hold around 23%. Sequencing followed a ViraFEST assay step that expanded antigen-specific CD4+ T cells with viral peptide pools. Following 10 days of culture, CD4+ T cells were isolated. For these TCRs, the target antigens are not known. The sequences come from CD4+ T cells from PBMCs cultured with HCoV-229E spike peptides, collected before COVID-19 vaccination. The receptors were gathered from a human donor who received a COVID-19 vaccine.

The V call is TRBV30, the J call TRBJ2-7; the D gene is possibly TRBD2 (6 bases). V was cut by 2 bases and J by 7 bases, with 9 bases left in between. The length of the CDR3 is 11 residues. The germline gives CDR1 GTSNPN, CDR2 SVGIG (reference sequence). CDR3 DNA: TGTGCCTGGAGTAAAGCGGGTGAGCAGTACTTC. Translating it yields CAWSKAGEQYF.

The CDR3 DNA is TGTGCCAGCAGGGCGGGAGGCTACTACGAGCAGTACTTC. Its translation is CASRAGGYYEQYF. The rearrangement uses TRBV7-9 and TRBJ2-7; 8 positions agree with TRBD2. The CDR3 is made up of 13 amino acids. V lost 6 bases, J lost 3 bases, and 4 bases stayed unmatched. Germline V CDR1 and CDR2: SEHNR, FQNEAQ (reference sequence).

The chain couples TRBV5-1 to TRBJ2-3; 11 nucleotides line up with TRBD2. Germline CDR1 reads SGHRS; CDR2 reads YFSETQ. After removal of 4 bases from V and 1 base from J, the junction contained 5 bases not matched to a gene. The CDR3 spans 16 residues. The CDR3 is CASSLGTSGGTDTQYF. The CDR3 nucleotides read TGCGCCAGCAGCCTGGGGACTAGCGGAGGCACAGATACGCAGTATTTT.

The chain is built from TRBV5-4 and TRBJ1-1; D is unresolved. Trimming shortened V by 0 bases and J by 0 bases, and 12 bases separated the two germline ends. This CDR3 is 16 amino acids long. The germline V gene has CDR1 SGHNT and CDR2 YYREEE (reference sequence). CDR3 amino acids: CASSLGPRGMNTEAFF. The CDR3 coding sequence is TGTGCCAGCAGCTTGGGCCCCCGGGGAATGAACACTGAAGCTTTCTTT.

The CDR3 DNA sequence: TGTGCCAGTAGTATAGAAGGGAATCAGCCCCAGCATTTT. It codes for CASSIEGNQPQHF. The chain joins TRBV19 to TRBJ1-5; D remains unclear. V gave up 0 bases and J gave up 4 bases, with 4 bases separating them. The CDR3 contains 13 residues. The germline gives CDR1 LNHDA, CDR2 SQIVND (reference sequence).

CDR3 protein: CSVGQGSTDTQYF. In DNA, the CDR3 is TGCAGCGTTGGACAGGGAAGCACAGATACGCAGTATTTT. The V call is TRBV29-1, the J call TRBJ2-3; 7 bases are shared with TRBD1. The CDR3 is made up of 13 amino acids. V was clipped by 4 bases and J by 0 bases; unmatched bases: 1. CDR1 is SQVTM, CDR2 ANQGSEA, per germline.

The V and J genes are TRBV19 and TRBJ2-2; D is ambiguous. This CDR3 comprises 13 residues. Germline lookup yields CDR1 LNHDA and CDR2 SQIVND (reference sequence). Trimming stripped 6 bases from V and 5 bases from J, with 10 bases between. CDR3 bases: TGTGCCAGTAGGGCCCCCGGGACCGGGGAGCTGTTTTTT. Encoded protein: CASRAPGTGELFF.

V usage is TRBV9 and J usage is TRBJ2-7; D is undetermined. This CDR3 has 14 residues. V was cut by 3 bases and J by 5 bases, with 15 bases left in between. Germline CDR1 and CDR2: SGDLS and YYNGEE. The CDR3, as DNA: TGTGCCAGCAGCGCCCTCCCGGTTGGGCACGAGCAGTACTTC. Translation gives CASSALPVGHEQYF.

This chain connects TRBV6-5 to TRBJ1-1, with unresolved D. This CDR3 comprises 14 residues. Between the trimmed V and J ends, which lost 0 bases and 1 base, there was a span of 6 bases. Per germline, CDR1 MNHEY and CDR2 SVGAGI. CDR3 in amino acids: CASSYSVKNTEAFF. The CDR3 coding sequence is TGTGCCAGCAGTTACTCGGTTAAGAACACTGAAGCTTTCTTT.

V gene TRBV12-2 combines with J gene TRBJ1-2. TRBV12-2 is a pseudogene locus. The CDR3 has 15 amino acids. The chain's CDR3 is CASRSLGFESYGYTF. In DNA form, the CDR3 reads TGTGCAAGTCGCTCCCTAGGGTTTGAGTCCTATGGCTACACCTTC.

The chain links TRBV29-1 to TRBJ1-1; D gene uncertain. Germline V gene sequence: CDR1 SQVTM, CDR2 ANQGSEA. V gave up 3 bases and J gave up 1 base, with 6 bases separating them. The CDR3 covers 12 residues. The CDR3 DNA reads as TGCAGCGTTGACAGTGGGAACACTGAAGCTTTCTTT. Encoded protein: CSVDSGNTEAFF.

The gene calls are TRBV28 and TRBJ2-2, with 7 bases lining up with TRBD2. This CDR3 is built from 15 residues. Trimming removed 4 bases from V and 6 bases from J; junction bases left unmatched: 8. Germline V gene data show CDR1 as MDHEN and CDR2 as SYDVKM. The CDR3 nucleotides read TGTGCCAGCAGTTCAATCGGGACTATCGCCGGGGAGCTGTTTTTT. This sequence encodes CASSSIGTIAGELFF.

The V gene is TRBV5-5, the J gene TRBJ1-5; maybe TRBD1 (5 bases). The length of the CDR3 is 15 residues. The ends were cut back, 1 base at V and 6 bases at J, with 14 bases in the middle. CDR1 SGHKS and CDR2 YYEKEE come from the germline V gene (reference sequence). CDR3 in amino acids: CASSLFLGVAQPQHF. The CDR3 DNA follows: TGTGCCAGCAGCTTGTTTTTGGGGGTGGCTCAGCCCCAGCATTTT.

CDR3 in amino acids: CASPRAGGARTEAFF. The CDR3 nucleotides read TGTGCCAGCCCCCGCGCAGGGGGCGCACGGACTGAAGCTTTCTTT. The rearrangement joins TRBV13 to TRBJ1-1, with 8 positions matching TRBD1. V gave up 8 bases and J gave up 5 bases; unmatched junction bases: 13. Per the germline V gene, CDR1 is PRHDT and CDR2 is FYEKMQ (reference sequence). The CDR3 has 15 amino acids.

V is TRBV12-3 or TRBV12-4 and J is TRBJ1-6; a possible D gene is TRBD1 (5 bases). Trimming took off 3 bases at V and 14 bases at J, with 11 bases between the two ends. CDR3 size: 12 residues. The CDR3 loop reads CASSLSGGALHF. CDR3 nucleotide sequence: TGTGCCAGCAGTTTGAGTGGGGGGGCCCTCCACTTT.

The rearrangement links TRBV19 to TRBJ2-7; the D gene is possibly TRBD2 (5 bases). V lost 3 bases to trimming and J lost 4 bases, with 13 bases between them. CDR1 and CDR2 (germline): LNHDA, SQIVND (reference sequence). The CDR3 totals 14 residues. CDR3: CASSMAMRAYEQYF. CDR3 in DNA: TGTGCCAGTAGTATGGCCATGAGGGCGTACGAGCAGTACTTC.

This chain uses TRBV5-1 with TRBJ2-7, with TRBD2 matching over 13 bases. Germline-derived CDR1 and CDR2 are SGHRS and YFSETQ. This CDR3 is 14 amino acids long. V was pared by 3 bases and J by 4 bases, with 1 base of the junction left unmatched. CDR3 protein: CASSWTSGSYEQYF. In nucleotides, the CDR3 is TGCGCCAGCAGCTGGACTAGCGGGAGTTACGAGCAGTACTTC.

The V call is TRBV4-2, the J call TRBJ1-5; D is unresolved. The germline V gene has CDR1 LGHNA and CDR2 YNFKEQ. V was clipped by 1 base and J by 0 bases, with 10 bases between them. The CDR3 runs to 16 residues. This chain's CDR3 is CASSQGSDYSNQPQHF. The CDR3 DNA follows: TGTGCCAGCAGCCAAGGATCGGACTATAGCAATCAGCCCCAGCATTTT.

The chain couples TRBV6-5 to TRBJ1-2, with D hard to call. Deletions cut 0 bases from V and 4 bases from J, with 9 bases between. This CDR3 has 14 amino acids. Germline V gives CDR1 MNHEY, CDR2 SVGAGI. The DNA for the CDR3 is TGTGCCAGCAGTTACTCGACGGACCTCTATGGCTACACCTTC. Translating gives CASSYSTDLYGYTF.

The V gene is TRBV3-1 (or the pseudogene TRBV3-2), the J gene TRBJ2-7; D is perhaps TRBD1 (7 bases). V lost 4 bases to trimming and J lost 5 bases, with 15 bases between them. The CDR3 sequence is 14 residues long. Looked up from germline, CDR1 is LGHDT and CDR2 is YNNKEL (reference sequence). This CDR3 reads CASSLGARGDEQYF. The CDR3 DNA sequence: TGTGCCAGCAGCCTCGGGGCCAGGGGGGACGAGCAGTACTTC.

Here the CDR3 DNA reads TGTGCCAGCAGCTCCAAGTGGAGGATTTCTGGAAACACCATATATTTT. Amino acids: CASSSKWRISGNTIYF. J is TRBJ1-3 and V is TRBV7-2; D not resolved. The length of the CDR3 is 16 residues. V shed 4 bases and J shed 1 base, with 14 bases lying between them. Germline V gene data show CDR1 as SGHTA and CDR2 as FQGNSA.

For the CDR3, the DNA is TGTGCCAGCAGCTCGACTAGCGGGTTCCCCGGGGAGCTGTTTTTT. It translates to CASSSTSGFPGELFF. The chain joins TRBV7-2 to TRBJ2-2, with 10 bases identical to TRBD2. The V and J ends lost 4 bases and 6 bases, in that order; junction bases with no gene match: 5. This CDR3 is built from 15 residues. CDR1 and CDR2 from the germline V gene are SGHTA and FQGNSA.

This chain uses TRBV15 with TRBJ2-1; 12 positions agree with TRBD2. The V and J ends lost 0 bases and 1 base, in that order; junction bases with no gene match: 7. The CDR3 spans 19 residues. Germline V gene sequence: CDR1 LNHNV, CDR2 YYDKDF (reference sequence). Here the CDR3 reads CATSRDLTSGGRSYNEQFF. CDR3 nucleotide sequence: TGTGCCACCAGCAGAGATTTGACTAGCGGGGGACGATCCTACAATGAGCAGTTCTTC.

This clone has only one observation. J is TRBJ1-5 and V is TRBV30; D remains ambiguous. The CDR3 runs 13 residues. Trimming removed 0 bases at V and 7 bases at J, with 10 bases between. Germline lookup yields CDR1 GTSNPN and CDR2 SVGIG (reference sequence). In DNA form, the CDR3 reads TGTGCCTGGAGTGTACCGGGGAGCCAGCCCCAGCATTTT. Translated: CAWSVPGSQPQHF.

V gene TRBV19 combines with J gene TRBJ2-2; TRBD2 matches at 8 bases. V lost 6 bases, J lost 3 bases, and 9 bases stayed unmatched. The CDR3 spans 16 residues. CDR1 is LNHDA, CDR2 SQIVND, per germline (reference sequence). CDR3 sequence: CASRINGGADTGELFF. Written as DNA, the CDR3 is TGTGCCAGTAGGATAAACGGGGGGGCGGACACCGGGGAGCTGTTTTTT.

This chain uses TRBV5-1 with TRBJ1-1, with TRBD1 as a possible D gene (5 bases). The CDR3 totals 14 residues. Trimming took 4 bases from V and 3 from J, leaving 13 bases between them. The germline V gene encodes CDR1 SGHRS and CDR2 YFSETQ. Here the CDR3 DNA reads TGCGCCAGCAGCGGCAGGGTTCAGGACACTGAAGCTTTCTTT. It specifies CASSGRVQDTEAFF.

The genes are TRBV6-6 and TRBJ1-6; 8 positions match TRBD1. From germline, CDR1 is MNHNY and CDR2 SVGAGI (reference sequence). The junction had 6 bases not matched to a gene; V was cut back by 6 bases and J by 8 bases. There are 14 residues in the CDR3. The CDR3 coding sequence is TGTGCCAGCAGCCCGACAGGGGCGGATTCACCCCTCCACTTT. Translation: CASSPTGADSPLHF.

The chain joins TRBV18 to TRBJ2-2; the D call may be TRBD1 or TRBD2 (5 bases each). V gave up 2 bases and J gave up 2 bases, with 9 bases separating them. The CDR3 totals 15 residues. Per the germline V gene, CDR1 is KGHSH and CDR2 is LQKENI. Written as DNA, the CDR3 is TGTGCCAGCTCACCAGGGACGGTTAACACCGGGGAGCTGTTTTTT. Protein product: CASSPGTVNTGELFF.

This chain uses TRBV5-1 with TRBJ2-3; 8 bases line up with TRBD2. From germline, CDR1 is SGHRS and CDR2 YFSETQ. Trimming at V came to 3 bases and at J to 2 bases, leaving 8 bases not matched to a gene. The CDR3 runs 16 residues. The CDR3 loop reads CASSSRTSGLTDTQYF. DNA for the CDR3: TGCGCCAGCAGCTCACGAACTAGCGGACTCACAGATACGCAGTATTTT.

This rearrangement joins TRBV6-1 to TRBJ2-7; D unresolved. The germline V gene has CDR1 MNHNS and CDR2 SASEGT. V lost 2 bases and J lost 4, with 15 bases in between. The CDR3 has 15 residues. The CDR3 nucleotides are TGTGCCAGCAGTGAACGGGTCCTTCCAAATTACGAGCAGTACTTC. Its protein is CASSERVLPNYEQYF.